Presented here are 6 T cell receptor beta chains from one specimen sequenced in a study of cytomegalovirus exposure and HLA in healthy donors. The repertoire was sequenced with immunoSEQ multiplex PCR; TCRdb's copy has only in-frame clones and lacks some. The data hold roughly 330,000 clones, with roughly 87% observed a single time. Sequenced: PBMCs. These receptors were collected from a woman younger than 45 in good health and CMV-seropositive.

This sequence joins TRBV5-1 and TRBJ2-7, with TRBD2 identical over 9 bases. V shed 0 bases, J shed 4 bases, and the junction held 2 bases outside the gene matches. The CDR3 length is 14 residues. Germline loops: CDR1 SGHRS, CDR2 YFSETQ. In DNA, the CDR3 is TGCGCCAGCAGCTTGGGACTAGCGGAATACGAGCAGTACTTC. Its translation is CASSLGLAEYEQYF.

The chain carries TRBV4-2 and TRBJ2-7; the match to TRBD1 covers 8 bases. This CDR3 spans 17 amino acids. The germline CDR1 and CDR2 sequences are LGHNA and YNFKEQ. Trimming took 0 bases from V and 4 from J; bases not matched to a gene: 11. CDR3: CASSQDPGQALLYEQYF. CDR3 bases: TGTGCCAGCAGCCAAGATCCGGGACAGGCTCTTTTGTACGAGCAGTACTTC.

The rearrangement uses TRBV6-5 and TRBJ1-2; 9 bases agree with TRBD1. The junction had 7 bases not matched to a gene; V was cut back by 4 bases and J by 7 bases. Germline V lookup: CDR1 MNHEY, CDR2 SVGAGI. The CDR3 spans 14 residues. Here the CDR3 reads CASSLIQGAAGYTF. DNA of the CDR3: TGTGCCAGCAGTTTAATACAGGGGGCGGCTGGCTACACCTTC.

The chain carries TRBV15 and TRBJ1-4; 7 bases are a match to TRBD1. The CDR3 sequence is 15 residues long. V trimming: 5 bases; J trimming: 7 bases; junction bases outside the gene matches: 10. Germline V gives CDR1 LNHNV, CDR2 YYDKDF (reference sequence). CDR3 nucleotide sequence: TGTGCCACCAGCGGACACCGGGACAGTACTGAAAAACTGTTTTTT. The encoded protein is CATSGHRDSTEKLFF. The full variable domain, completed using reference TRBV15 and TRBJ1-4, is DAMVIQNPRYQVTQFGKPVTLSCSQTLNHNVMYWYQQKSSQAPKLLFHYYDKDFNNEADTPDNFQSRRPNTSFCFLDIRSPGLGDTAMYLCATSGHRDSTEKLFFGSGTQLSVL.

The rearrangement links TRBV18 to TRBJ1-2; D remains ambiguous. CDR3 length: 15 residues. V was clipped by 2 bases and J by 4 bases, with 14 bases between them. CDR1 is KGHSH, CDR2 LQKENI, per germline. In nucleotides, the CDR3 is TGTGCCAGCTCACCAGACAATTCCCCCACCTATGGCTACACCTTC. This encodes CASSPDNSPTYGYTF.

CDR3 nucleotides: TGTGCCAGCACCCTTGACAGGGCGAACACTGAAGCTTTCTTT. Protein: CASTLDRANTEAFF. This chain connects TRBV11-2 to TRBJ1-1, with TRBD1 identical over 7 bases. This CDR3 is built from 14 residues. CDR1 is SGHAT and CDR2 is FQNNGV in the germline V gene. V gave up 7 bases and J gave up 1 base; unmatched junction bases: 6.